This TCR beta chain was captured by sequencing in a study of blood T cell repertoires in COVID-19. Study as a whole: The origin of the acute and convalescent COVID-19 samples was the United States, Italy and Spain.

Measured with immunoSEQ multiplex PCR; TCRdb has only the in-frame clones, and not every one. Of 250,000 or so clones detected, about 85% appear once; the ten largest clones hold about 6.2%. The V gene lost 2 bases and the J gene lost 2 bases, with 21 bases spanning the gap. This CDR3 region has 18 residues. The germline V gene encodes CDR1 MNHEY and CDR2 SVGEGT. The V and J genes are TRBV6-2 or TRBV6-3 and TRBJ1-2, with D uncertain. The sequenced sample consisted of PBMCs or T cells enriched from blood (not recorded which). The sequence derives from a woman between 45 and 60 years old who had been exposed to COVID-19. The CDR3 sequence is CASSYQLGRVTDNYGYTF. For the CDR3, the DNA is TGTGCCAGCAGTTACCAGCTAGGGAGGGTTACGGACAACTATGGCTACACCTTC.